This entry concerns a single TCR beta chain. As yet, its antigen is unknown. The data are from a study of blood T cells in healthy people across ages. The CDR3 is made up of 16 amino acids. The V end lost 7 bases, the J end lost 2 bases, and 21 bases lay between the germline ends. The V gene's germline CDR1 is MNHEY and CDR2 SVGAGI. Primers used in a second PCR of about 6 to 11 cycles were a sample-barcoded 5' primer and a J-beta primer mix. Tags on each cDNA molecule came from a template-switch adaptor with 12 random nucleotides. TCRdb ran MiXCR on the 5' RACE reads and lists one entry per CDR3 protein. The sample lists about 800,000 distinct CDR3 sequences, roughly 64% occurring once. Study conclusions and caveats: Diversity of TCR beta per million T cells declined in a roughly linear way with age.

The study isolated at least 7 million PBMCs from each sample. This sequence originates from a man aged 30 to 45 in good health. The sequenced material came from blood. The rearrangement joins TRBV6-5 to TRBJ2-7; weak D call: TRBD2 (6 bases). The CDR3 loop reads CASNPSAGRVPYEQYF. CDR3 sequence (DNA): TGTGCCAGCAACCCCTCCGCCGGGAGAGTCCCCTACGAGCAGTACTTC.